The subject of this entry is one T cell receptor beta chain. Assay used: immunoSEQ multiplex PCR; TCRdb lists only in-frame clones, some missing. The sample has a few hundred thousand clones, 86% seen once. This sample stems from a study of blood T cell repertoires in COVID-19. Those who participated ranged in age from about 18 to 89 years and resided in 20 to 25 US areas. Membership in each cohort depended on participant-reported clinical history. The CDR3 extends over 15 amino acids. V dropped 0 bases and J dropped 4; count of bases not matched to a gene: 5. Germline loops: CDR1 MGHRA, CDR2 YSYEKL. This receptor was identified in a woman in her 30s who had been exposed to COVID-19. The sequencing sample was made of PBMCs or T cells enriched from blood (not recorded which). The V and J genes are TRBV4-1 and TRBJ1-2, with 7 bases matching TRBD1. CDR3 DNA: TGCGCCAGCAGCCAAGAAGACAGGGCCTCCTATGGCTACACCTTC. It encodes CASSQEDRASYGYTF.